These 10 T cell receptor beta chains came from one sample sequenced in a study of somatic mutations in cytotoxic T cells in rheumatoid arthritis. The assay was immunoSEQ multiplex PCR, and TCRdb's table has in-frame clones only and misses some. The table shows approximately 21,000 clones, with 65% to 85% occurring only once. What was sequenced was CD8+ T cells sorted from blood. The receptors stem from an adult with rheumatoid arthritis.

This CDR3 is CASRPGTGDNEQFF. The CDR3, as DNA: TGTGCCAGCAGACCCGGGACAGGGGACAATGAGCAGTTCTTC. The chain carries TRBV7-9 and TRBJ2-1, with 10 bases lining up with TRBD1. The germline V gene encodes CDR1 SEHNR and CDR2 FQNEAQ (reference sequence). This CDR3 region has 14 residues. The V gene end was trimmed by 6 bases and the J gene end by 5 bases; junction bases not matched to a gene: 4.

The rearrangement uses TRBV6-1 and TRBJ1-2, with TRBD1 as a possible D gene (5 bases). The CDR3 totals 13 residues. V gave up 5 bases and J gave up 2 bases, with 9 bases separating them. Per the germline V gene, CDR1 is MNHNS and CDR2 is SASEGT. CDR3 sequence reads: CASSPGTNYGYTF. The CDR3 DNA reads as TGTGCCAGCAGTCCAGGGACCAACTATGGCTACACCTTC.

The chain employs TRBV4-1 and TRBJ2-7; TRBD2 aligns across 15 bases. This CDR3 spans 19 amino acids. Germline CDR1 reads MGHRA; CDR2 reads YSYEKL. With 1 base clipped from V and 2 bases from J, the junction kept 9 bases outside the gene matches. Written as DNA, the CDR3 is TGCGCCAGCAGCCAAGGACCGGGACTAGCGGGGGGCTCGACCTACGAGCAGTACTTC. Amino acid sequence: CASSQGPGLAGGSTYEQYF.

The rearrangement uses TRBV23-1 and TRBJ1-5; D remains ambiguous. TRBV23-1 is designated an ORF whose function remains uncertain. This CDR3 has 16 residues. V lost 3 bases and J 7 bases, leaving 19 bases between the germline ends. CDR3 in amino acids: CASSHPSGGSGQPQHF. CDR3 nucleotide sequence: TGCGCCAGCAGTCACCCCTCGGGCGGGTCTGGGCAGCCCCAGCATTTT.

This clone was seen more than once but under ten times. The gene calls are TRBV10-2 and TRBJ1-1; D is undetermined. CDR3 length equals 14 residues. V lost 0 bases to trimming and J lost 1 base, with 6 bases between them. Looked up from germline, CDR1 is WSHSY and CDR2 is SAAADI. CDR3 in DNA: TGCGCCAGCAGTGAGTCGACCTCGAACACTGAAGCTTTCTTT. It specifies CASSESTSNTEAFF.

This chain links TRBV12-5 with TRBJ1-5; D ambiguous. Trimming left V 1 base short and J 4 bases short, with 5 bases between. Germline CDR1 LGHNT, CDR2 FRNRAP. This CDR3 is built from 13 residues. CDR3: CASGLAPNQPQHF. The CDR3 region has the DNA TGTGCTAGTGGTTTGGCGCCGAATCAGCCCCAGCATTTT.

This rearrangement joins TRBV15 to TRBJ2-3; TRBD2 agrees at 10 bases. In germline, CDR1 is LNHNV, CDR2 YYDKDF (reference sequence). The CDR3 loop spans 15 amino acids. After removal of 6 bases from V and 2 bases from J, the junction contained 5 bases not matched to a gene. The CDR3 sequence: CATRTSGRVTDTQYF. The CDR3 DNA reads as TGTGCCACCAGAACGAGCGGGAGGGTCACAGATACGCAGTATTTT. Filled out from reference TRBV15 and TRBJ2-3, the complete variable domain reads DAMVIQNPRYQVTQFGKPVTLSCSQTLNHNVMYWYQQKSSQAPKLLFHYYDKDFNNEADTPDNFQSRRPNTSFCFLDIRSPGLGDTAMYLCATRTSGRVTDTQYFGPGTRLTVL.

The genes are TRBV19 and TRBJ1-1; D is uncertain. The CDR3 sequence is 14 residues long. V lost 2 bases, J lost 4 bases, and 11 bases lay in between. Germline V gene data show CDR1 as LNHDA and CDR2 as SQIVND (reference sequence). In DNA form, the CDR3 reads TGTGCCAGTAGTATAAAGGAATTCCGCACTGAAGCTTTCTTT. Protein: CASSIKEFRTEAFF.

CDR3 amino acids: CSLGGRETQYF. The CDR3 DNA sequence: TGCAGCTTAGGGGGGCGAGAGACCCAGTACTTC. The chain is built from TRBV29-1 and TRBJ2-5, with D possibly being TRBD1 or TRBD2 (6 bases each). The V end lost 8 bases, the J end lost 4 bases, and 11 bases lay between the germline ends. Germline CDR1 is SQVTM and CDR2 is ANQGSEA. The CDR3 is 11 residues long.

The J gene is TRBJ1-5, the V gene TRBV5-6; D possibly corresponds to TRBD1 (5 bases). Trimming took 2 bases from V and 6 from J, leaving 9 bases between them. Germline CDR1 and CDR2: SGHDT and YYEEEE. The CDR3 totals 13 residues. Written as DNA, the CDR3 is TGTGCCAGCAGCTTCAGGGATAGTCAGCCCCAGCATTTT. This gives the protein CASSFRDSQPQHF.